This is a list of T cell receptor beta chains from one sample in a study of TIL therapy for anti-PD-1-resistant metastatic lung cancer. Sequenced by immunoSEQ multiplex PCR; TCRdb stores in-frame clones only, minus some. The sample has tens of thousands of clones, roughly 80% seen once; the top ten hold 5.7%. Sequencing used blood, obtained at baseline. These receptors originate from a person aged 30 to 80 with non-small cell lung cancer. Each CDR3 is given with its conserved first and last residue. A D gene is named only where the DNA matches it firmly. Clone size is stated in some rows and not others, as once, few, many or a class when expanded.

J gene	CDR3 length	D gene	clone size	V gene	CDR3 DNA	CDR3 protein
TRBJ2-7	14	TRBD1	NA	TRBV27	TGTGCCAGCAGGTCCGGGACAGGGGTGGGTGAGCAGTACTTC	CASRSGTGVGEQYF
TRBJ2-7	15	TRBD2	NA	TRBV4-2	TGTGCCAGCAGCCAAACTAGCGTCAGCTCCTACGAGCAGTACTTC	CASSQTSVSSYEQYF
TRBJ1-5	14	NA	few	TRBV30	TGTGCCTGGAGTGCGGGGGCGAGGGATCAGCCCCAGCATTTT	CAWSAGARDQPQHF
TRBJ2-5	12	NA	NA	TRBV5-1	TGCGCCAGCAGCTTGGTTCGAGAGACCCAGTACTTC	CASSLVRETQYF
TRBJ2-4	15	NA	few	TRBV7-8	TGTGCCAGCAGCCTGACGGGAGTAGCCAAAAACATTCAGTACTTC	CASSLTGVAKNIQYF
TRBJ1-1	16	TRBD1	NA	TRBV7-8	TGTGCCAGCAGCCCTGGACAGGTCGCGAGTAGGACTGAAGCTTTCTTT	CASSPGQVASRTEAFF
TRBJ1-1	13	TRBD1	NA	TRBV18	TGTGCCAGCTCCGGACAGGTGGACACTGAAGCTTTCTTT	CASSGQVDTEAFF
TRBJ2-7	14	NA	NA	TRBV5-8	TGTGCCAGCAGCTTGTATTTGGGAGTTTACGAGCAGTACTTC	CASSLYLGVYEQYF
TRBJ1-1	12	NA	few	TRBV5-4	TGTGCCAGCAGCTTGAGAAACACTGAAGCTTTCTTT	CASSLRNTEAFF
TRBJ2-3	15	NA	once	TRBV4-3	TGCGCCAGCAGCCAAGATGGGACTAGCACAGATACGCAGTATTTT	CASSQDGTSTDTQYF